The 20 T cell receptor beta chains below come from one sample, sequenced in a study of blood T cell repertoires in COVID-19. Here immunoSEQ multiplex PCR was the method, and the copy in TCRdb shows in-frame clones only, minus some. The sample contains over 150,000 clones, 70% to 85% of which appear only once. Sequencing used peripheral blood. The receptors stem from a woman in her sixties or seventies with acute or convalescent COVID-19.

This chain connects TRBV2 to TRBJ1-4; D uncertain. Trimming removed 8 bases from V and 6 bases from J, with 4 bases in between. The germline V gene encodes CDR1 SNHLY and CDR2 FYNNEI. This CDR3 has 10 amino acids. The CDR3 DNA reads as TGTGCCAGCCGTTATGAAAAACTGTTTTTT. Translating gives CASRYEKLFF.

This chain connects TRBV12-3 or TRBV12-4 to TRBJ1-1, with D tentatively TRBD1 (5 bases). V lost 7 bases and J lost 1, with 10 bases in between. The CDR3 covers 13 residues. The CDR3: CASTRGENTEAFF. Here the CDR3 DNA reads TGTGCCAGCACCCGGGGGGAGAACACTGAAGCTTTCTTT.

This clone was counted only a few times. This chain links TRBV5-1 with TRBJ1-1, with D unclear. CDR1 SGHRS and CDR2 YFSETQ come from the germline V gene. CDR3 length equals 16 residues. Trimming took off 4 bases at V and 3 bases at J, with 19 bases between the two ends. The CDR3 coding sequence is TGCGCCAGCAGCCCCGTAGCGCGGGCCGCGGACACTGAAGCTTTCTTT. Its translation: CASSPVARAADTEAFF.

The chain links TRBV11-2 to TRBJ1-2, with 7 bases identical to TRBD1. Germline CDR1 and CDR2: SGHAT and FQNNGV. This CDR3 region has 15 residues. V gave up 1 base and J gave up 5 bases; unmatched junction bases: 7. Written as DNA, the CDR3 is TGTGCCAGCAGCTTAGGCCAGGGGGGTCTATATGGCTACACCTTC. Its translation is CASSLGQGGLYGYTF.

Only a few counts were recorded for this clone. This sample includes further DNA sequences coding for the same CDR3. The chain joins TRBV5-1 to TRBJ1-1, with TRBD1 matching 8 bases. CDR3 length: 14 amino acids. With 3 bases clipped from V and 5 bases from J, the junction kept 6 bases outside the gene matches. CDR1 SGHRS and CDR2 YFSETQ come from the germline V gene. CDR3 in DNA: TGCGCCAGCAGCTATGGACAGGGAGGGACTGAAGCTTTCTTT. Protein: CASSYGQGGTEAFF.

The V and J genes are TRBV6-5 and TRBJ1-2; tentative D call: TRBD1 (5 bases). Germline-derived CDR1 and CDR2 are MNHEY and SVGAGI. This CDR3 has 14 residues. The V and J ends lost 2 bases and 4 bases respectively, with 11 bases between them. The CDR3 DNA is TGTGCCAGCAGTTACGTCGGGGGGGTCTATGGCTACACCTTC. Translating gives CASSYVGGVYGYTF.

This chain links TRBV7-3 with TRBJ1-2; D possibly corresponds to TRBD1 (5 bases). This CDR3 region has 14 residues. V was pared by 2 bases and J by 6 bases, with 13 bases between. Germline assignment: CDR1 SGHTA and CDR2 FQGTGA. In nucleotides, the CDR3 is TGTGCCAGCAGCTTATCCCAGGGTAGGGATGGCTACACCTTC. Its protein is CASSLSQGRDGYTF.

CDR3 coding DNA: TGTGCCAGCAGCCCAGGCACAGGTACTAACTATGGCTACACCTTC. Its protein product is CASSPGTGTNYGYTF. This chain connects TRBV5-6 to TRBJ1-2, with a weak D call TRBD1 (5 bases). V lost 4 bases and J 0 bases, leaving 13 bases between the germline ends. Germline V gives CDR1 SGHDT, CDR2 YYEEEE. This CDR3 is 15 amino acids long.

CDR3 in amino acids: CASSFQTGVDGELFF. As DNA, the CDR3 is TGCGCCAGCAGCTTCCAAACCGGGGTTGACGGGGAGCTGTTTTTT. This chain uses TRBV5-1 with TRBJ2-2; weak D call: TRBD2 (5 bases). The CDR3 has 15 amino acids. The V gene's germline CDR1 is SGHRS and CDR2 YFSETQ. V lost 2 bases and J 7 bases, leaving 15 bases between the germline ends.

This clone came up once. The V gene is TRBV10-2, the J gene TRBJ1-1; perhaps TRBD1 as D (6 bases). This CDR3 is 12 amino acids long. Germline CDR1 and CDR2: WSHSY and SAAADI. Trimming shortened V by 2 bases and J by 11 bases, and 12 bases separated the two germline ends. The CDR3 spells CASSEPGAEAFF. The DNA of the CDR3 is TGCGCCAGCAGTGAGCCAGGGGCAGAGGCTTTCTTT.

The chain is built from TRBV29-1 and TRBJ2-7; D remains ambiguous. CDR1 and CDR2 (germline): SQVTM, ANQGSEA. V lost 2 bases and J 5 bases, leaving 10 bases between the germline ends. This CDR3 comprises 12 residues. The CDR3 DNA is TGCAGCGTTGAACTCCCAGGAAACGAGCAGTACTTC. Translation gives CSVELPGNEQYF.

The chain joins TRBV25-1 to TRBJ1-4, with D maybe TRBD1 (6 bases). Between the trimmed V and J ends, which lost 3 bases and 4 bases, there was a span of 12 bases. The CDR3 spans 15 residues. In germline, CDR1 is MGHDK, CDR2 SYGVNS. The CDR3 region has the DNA TGTGCCAGCAGTGACCAAGGGGGGGGTAATGAAAAACTGTTTTTT. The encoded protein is CASSDQGGGNEKLFF.

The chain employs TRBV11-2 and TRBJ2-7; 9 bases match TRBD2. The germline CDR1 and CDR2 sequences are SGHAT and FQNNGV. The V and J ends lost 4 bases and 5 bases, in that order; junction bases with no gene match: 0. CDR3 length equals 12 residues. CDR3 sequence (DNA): TGTGCCAGCAGCTCTAGCGGGAACGAGCAGTACGTC. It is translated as CASSSSGNEQYV.

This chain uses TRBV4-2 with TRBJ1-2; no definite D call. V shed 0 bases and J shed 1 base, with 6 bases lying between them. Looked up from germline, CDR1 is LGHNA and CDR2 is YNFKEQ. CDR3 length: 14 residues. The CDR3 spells CASSQDRGNYGYTF. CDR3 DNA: TGTGCCAGCAGCCAAGATCGGGGTAACTATGGCTACACCTTC.

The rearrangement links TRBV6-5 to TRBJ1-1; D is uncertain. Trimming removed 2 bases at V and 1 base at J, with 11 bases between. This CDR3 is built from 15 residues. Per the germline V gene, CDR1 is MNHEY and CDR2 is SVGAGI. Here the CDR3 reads CASSYLGRQNTEAFF. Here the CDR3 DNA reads TGTGCCAGCAGTTACCTAGGGAGACAGAACACTGAAGCTTTCTTT.

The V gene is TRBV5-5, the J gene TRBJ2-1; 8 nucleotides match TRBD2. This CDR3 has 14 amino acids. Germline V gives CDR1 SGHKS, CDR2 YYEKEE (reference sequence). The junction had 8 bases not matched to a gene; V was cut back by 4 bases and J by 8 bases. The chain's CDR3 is CASSPSGGFYEQFF. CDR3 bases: TGTGCCAGCAGCCCCAGCGGGGGCTTCTATGAGCAGTTCTTC.

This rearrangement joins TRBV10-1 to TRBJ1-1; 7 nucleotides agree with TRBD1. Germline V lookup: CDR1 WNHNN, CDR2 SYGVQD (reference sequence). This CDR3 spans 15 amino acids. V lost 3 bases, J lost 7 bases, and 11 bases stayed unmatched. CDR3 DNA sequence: TGCGCCAGCAGTGAAGGGGGCGCAAGGACGGGTGAAGCTTTCTTT. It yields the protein CASSEGGARTGEAFF.

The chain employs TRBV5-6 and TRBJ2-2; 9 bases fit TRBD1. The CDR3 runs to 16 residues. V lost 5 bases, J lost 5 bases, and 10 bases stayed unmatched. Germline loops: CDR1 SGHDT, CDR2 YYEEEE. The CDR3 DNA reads TGTGCCAGCAGACGAGCGGGACAGGGTCGAACCGGGGAGCTGTTTTTT. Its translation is CASRRAGQGRTGELFF.

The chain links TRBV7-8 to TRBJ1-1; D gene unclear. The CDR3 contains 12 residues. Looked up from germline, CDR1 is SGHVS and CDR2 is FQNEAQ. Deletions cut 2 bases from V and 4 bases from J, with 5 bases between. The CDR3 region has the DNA TGTGCCAGCAGCTTAATATCCACTGAAGCTTTCTTT. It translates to CASSLISTEAFF.

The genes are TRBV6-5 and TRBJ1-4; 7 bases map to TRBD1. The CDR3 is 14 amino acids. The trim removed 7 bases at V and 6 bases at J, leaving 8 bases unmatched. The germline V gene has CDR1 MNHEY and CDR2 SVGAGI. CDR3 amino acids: CASMAGRGYEKLFF. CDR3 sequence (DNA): TGTGCCAGCATGGCGGGCAGGGGGTATGAAAAACTGTTTTTT.